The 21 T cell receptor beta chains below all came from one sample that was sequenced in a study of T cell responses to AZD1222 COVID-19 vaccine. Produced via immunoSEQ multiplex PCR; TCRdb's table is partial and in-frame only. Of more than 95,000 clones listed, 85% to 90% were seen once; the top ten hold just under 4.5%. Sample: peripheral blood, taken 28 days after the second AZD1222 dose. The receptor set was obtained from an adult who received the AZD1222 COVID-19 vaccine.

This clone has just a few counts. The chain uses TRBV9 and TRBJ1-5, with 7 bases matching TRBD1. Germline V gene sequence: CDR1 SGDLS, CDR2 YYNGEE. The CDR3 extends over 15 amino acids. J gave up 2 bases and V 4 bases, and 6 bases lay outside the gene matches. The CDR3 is CASSRADRGNQPQHF. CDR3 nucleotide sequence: TGTGCCAGCAGCCGCGCCGACAGGGGCAATCAGCCCCAGCATTTT.

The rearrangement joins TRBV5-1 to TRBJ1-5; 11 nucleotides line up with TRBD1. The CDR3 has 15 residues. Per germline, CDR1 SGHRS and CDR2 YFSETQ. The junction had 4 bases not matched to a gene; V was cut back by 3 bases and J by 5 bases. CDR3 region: CASSWGQGGDQPQHF. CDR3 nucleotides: TGCGCCAGCAGCTGGGGACAGGGGGGCGATCAGCCCCAGCATTTT. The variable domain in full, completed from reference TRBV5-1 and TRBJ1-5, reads KAGVTQTPRYLIKTRGQQVTLSCSPISGHRSVSWYQQTPGQGLQFLFEYFSETQRNKGNFPGRFSGRQFSNSRSEMNVSTLELGDSALYLCASSWGQGGDQPQHFGDGTRLSIL.

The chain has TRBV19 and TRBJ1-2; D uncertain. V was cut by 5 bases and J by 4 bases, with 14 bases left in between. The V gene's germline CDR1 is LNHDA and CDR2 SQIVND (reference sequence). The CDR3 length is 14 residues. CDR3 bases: TGTGCCAGTAGTTCCCGAGTGGCGGGCTATGGCTACACCTTC. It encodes CASSSRVAGYGYTF.

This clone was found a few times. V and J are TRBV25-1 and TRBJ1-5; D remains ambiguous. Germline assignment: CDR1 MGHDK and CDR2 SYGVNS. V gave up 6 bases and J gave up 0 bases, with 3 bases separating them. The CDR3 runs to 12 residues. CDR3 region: CASRRSNQPQHF. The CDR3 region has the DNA TGTGCCAGCAGACGTAGCAATCAGCCCCAGCATTTT. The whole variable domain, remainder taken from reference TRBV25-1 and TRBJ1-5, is EADIYQTPRYLVIGTGKKITLECSQTMGHDKMYWYQQDPGMELHLIHYSYGVNSTEKGDLSSESTVSRIRTEHFPLTLESARPSHTSQYLCASRRSNQPQHFGDGTRLSIL.

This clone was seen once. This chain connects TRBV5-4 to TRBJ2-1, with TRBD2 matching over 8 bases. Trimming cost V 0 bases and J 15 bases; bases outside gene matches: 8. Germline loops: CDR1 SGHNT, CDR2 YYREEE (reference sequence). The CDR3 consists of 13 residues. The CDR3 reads CASSLEPAGARFF. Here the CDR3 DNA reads TGTGCCAGCAGCTTGGAACCAGCGGGGGCGCGGTTCTTC.

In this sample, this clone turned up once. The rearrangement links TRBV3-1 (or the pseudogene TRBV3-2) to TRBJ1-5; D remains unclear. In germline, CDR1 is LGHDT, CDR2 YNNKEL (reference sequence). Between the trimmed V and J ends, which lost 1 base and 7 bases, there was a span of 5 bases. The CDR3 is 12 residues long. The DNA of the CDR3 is TGTGCCAGCAGCCAAGGGGAACAGCCCCAGCATTTT. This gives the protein CASSQGEQPQHF.

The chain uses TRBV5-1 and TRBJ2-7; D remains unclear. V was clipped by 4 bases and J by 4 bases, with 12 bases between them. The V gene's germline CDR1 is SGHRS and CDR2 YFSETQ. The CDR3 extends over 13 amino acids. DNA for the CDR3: TGCGCCAGCAGCGTGTCCCCTAGTTACGAGCAGTACTTC. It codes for CASSVSPSYEQYF.

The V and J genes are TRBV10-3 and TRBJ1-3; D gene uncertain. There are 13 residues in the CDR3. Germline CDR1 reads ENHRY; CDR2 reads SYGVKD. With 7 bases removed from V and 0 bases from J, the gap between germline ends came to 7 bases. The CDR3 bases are TGTGCCATCAAGGGATACTCTGGAAACACCATATATTTT. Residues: CAIKGYSGNTIYF.

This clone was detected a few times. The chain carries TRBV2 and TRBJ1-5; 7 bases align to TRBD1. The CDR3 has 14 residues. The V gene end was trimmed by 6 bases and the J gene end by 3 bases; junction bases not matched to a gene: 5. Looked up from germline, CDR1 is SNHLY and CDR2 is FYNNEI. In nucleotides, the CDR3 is TGTGCCAGCAGCCCGACAGGGAACAATCAGCCCCAGCATTTT. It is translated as CASSPTGNNQPQHF.

CDR3: CSVEAYGGQNNEQFF. DNA for the CDR3: TGCAGCGTTGAAGCGTACGGTGGGCAGAACAATGAGCAGTTCTTC. The chain joins TRBV29-1 to TRBJ2-1; unclear D gene. In germline, CDR1 is SQVTM, CDR2 ANQGSEA. The CDR3 is 15 residues long. V was cut by 1 base and J by 5 bases, with 15 bases left in between.

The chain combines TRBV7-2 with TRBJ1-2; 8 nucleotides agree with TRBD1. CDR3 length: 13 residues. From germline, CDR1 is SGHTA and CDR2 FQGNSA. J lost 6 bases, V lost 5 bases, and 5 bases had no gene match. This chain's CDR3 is CASSPRTGNGYTF. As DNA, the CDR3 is TGTGCCAGCAGCCCCCGGACAGGGAATGGCTACACCTTC.

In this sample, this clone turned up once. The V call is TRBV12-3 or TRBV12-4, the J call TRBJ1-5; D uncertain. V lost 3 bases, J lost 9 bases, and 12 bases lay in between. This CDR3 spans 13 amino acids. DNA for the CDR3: TGTGCCAGCAGTTTCGCCCCGGGTAGGCCCCAGCATTTT. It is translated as CASSFAPGRPQHF.

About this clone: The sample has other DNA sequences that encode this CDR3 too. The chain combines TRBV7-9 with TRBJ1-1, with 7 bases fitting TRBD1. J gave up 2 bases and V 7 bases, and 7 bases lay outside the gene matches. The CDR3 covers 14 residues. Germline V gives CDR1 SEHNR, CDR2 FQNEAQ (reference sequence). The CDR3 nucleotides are TGTGCCAGCATCGTCCAGGGGGGAAACACTGAAGCTTTCTTT. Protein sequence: CASIVQGGNTEAFF.

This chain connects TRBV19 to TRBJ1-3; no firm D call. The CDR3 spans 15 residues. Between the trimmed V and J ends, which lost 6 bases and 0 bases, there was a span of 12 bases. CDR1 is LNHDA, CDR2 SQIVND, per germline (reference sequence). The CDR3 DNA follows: TGTGCCAGTAGATCTCCCGGCCTCTCTGGAAACACCATATATTTT. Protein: CASRSPGLSGNTIYF.

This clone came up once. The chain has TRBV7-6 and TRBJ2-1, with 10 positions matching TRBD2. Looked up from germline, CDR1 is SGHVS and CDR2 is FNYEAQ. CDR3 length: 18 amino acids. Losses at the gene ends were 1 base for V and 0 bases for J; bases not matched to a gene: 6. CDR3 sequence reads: CASSLVPLAGSSYNEQFF. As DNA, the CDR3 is TGTGCCAGCAGCTTAGTTCCACTAGCGGGGAGCTCCTACAATGAGCAGTTCTTC. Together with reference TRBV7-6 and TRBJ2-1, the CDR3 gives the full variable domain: GAGVSQSPRYKVTKRGQDVALRCDPISGHVSLYWYRQALGQGPEFLTYFNYEAQQDKSGLPNDRFSAERPEGSISTLTIQRTEQRDSAMYRCASSLVPLAGSSYNEQFFGPGTRLTVL.

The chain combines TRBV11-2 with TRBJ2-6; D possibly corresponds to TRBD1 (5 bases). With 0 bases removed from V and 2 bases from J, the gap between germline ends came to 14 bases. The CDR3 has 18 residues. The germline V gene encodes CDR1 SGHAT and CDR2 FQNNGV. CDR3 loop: CASSLDLRAFTGANVLTF. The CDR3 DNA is TGTGCCAGCAGCTTAGATCTCAGGGCATTCACTGGGGCCAACGTCCTGACTTTC.

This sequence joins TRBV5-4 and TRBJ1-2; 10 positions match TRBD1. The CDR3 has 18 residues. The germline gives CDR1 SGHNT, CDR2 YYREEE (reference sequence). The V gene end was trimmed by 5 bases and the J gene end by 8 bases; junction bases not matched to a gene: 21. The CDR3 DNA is TGTGCCAGCAGTTCTAAAACTTCTGTCCCTGGGACAGGGGAAGGCTACACCTTC. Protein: CASSSKTSVPGTGEGYTF.

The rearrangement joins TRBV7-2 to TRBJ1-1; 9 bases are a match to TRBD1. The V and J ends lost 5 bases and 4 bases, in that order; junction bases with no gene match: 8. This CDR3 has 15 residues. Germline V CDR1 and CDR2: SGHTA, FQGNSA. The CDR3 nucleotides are TGTGCCAGCAGCCGTGCGGGACAGGGTGGCACTGAAGCTTTCTTT. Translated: CASSRAGQGGTEAFF.

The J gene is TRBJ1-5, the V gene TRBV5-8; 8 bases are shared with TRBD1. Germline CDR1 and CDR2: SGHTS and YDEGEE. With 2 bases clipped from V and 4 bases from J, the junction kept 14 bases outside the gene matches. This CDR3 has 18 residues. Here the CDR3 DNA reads TGTGCCAGCAGCTTTCTAAGATTGGCAGGGGGCGAGAATCAGCCCCAGCATTTT. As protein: CASSFLRLAGGENQPQHF.

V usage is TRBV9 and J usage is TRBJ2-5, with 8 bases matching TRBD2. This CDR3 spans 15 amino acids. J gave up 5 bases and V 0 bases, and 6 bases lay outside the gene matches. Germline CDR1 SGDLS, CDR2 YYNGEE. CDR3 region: CASSVAPGLEETQYF. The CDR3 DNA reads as TGTGCCAGCAGCGTAGCCCCGGGACTAGAGGAGACCCAGTACTTC.

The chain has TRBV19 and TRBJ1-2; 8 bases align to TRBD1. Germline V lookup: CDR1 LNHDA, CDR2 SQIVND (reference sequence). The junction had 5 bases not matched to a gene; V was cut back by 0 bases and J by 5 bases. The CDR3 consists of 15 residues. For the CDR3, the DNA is TGTGCCAGTAGTATAGATGATGGGACAGGATATGGCTACACCTTC. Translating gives CASSIDDGTGYGYTF. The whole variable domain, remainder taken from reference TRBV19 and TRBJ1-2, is DGGITQSPKYLFRKEGQNVTLSCEQNLNHDAMYWYRQDPGQGLRLIYYSQIVNDFQKGDIAEGYSVSREKKESFPLTVTSAQKNPTAFYLCASSIDDGTGYGYTFGSGTRLTVV.